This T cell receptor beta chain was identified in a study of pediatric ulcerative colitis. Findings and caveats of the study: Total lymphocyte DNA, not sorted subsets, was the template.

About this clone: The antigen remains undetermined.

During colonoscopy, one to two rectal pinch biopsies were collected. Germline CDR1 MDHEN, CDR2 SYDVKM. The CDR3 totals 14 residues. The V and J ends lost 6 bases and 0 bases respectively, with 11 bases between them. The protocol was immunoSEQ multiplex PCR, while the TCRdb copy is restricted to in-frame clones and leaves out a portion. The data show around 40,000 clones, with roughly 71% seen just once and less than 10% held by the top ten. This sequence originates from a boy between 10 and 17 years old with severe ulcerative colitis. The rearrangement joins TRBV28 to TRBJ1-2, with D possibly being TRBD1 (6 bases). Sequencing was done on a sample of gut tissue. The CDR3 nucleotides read TGTGCCAGCAGGGGACACTTGACTAACTATGGCTACACCTTC. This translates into CASRGHLTNYGYTF.